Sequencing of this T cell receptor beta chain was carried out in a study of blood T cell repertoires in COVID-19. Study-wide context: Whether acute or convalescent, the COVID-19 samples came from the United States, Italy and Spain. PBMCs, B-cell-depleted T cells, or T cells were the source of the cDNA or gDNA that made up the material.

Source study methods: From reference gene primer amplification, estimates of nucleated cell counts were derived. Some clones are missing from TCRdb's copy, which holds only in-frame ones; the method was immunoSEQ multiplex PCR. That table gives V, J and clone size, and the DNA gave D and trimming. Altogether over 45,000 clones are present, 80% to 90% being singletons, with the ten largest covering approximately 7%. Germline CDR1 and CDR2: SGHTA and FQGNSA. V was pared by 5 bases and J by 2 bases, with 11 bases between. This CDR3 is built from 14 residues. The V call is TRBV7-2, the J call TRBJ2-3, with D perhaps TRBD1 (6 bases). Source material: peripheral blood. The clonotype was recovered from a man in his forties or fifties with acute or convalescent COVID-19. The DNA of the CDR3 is TGTGCCAGCAGCCAAGACAGGCCCACAGATACGCAGTATTTT. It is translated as CASSQDRPTDTQYF.